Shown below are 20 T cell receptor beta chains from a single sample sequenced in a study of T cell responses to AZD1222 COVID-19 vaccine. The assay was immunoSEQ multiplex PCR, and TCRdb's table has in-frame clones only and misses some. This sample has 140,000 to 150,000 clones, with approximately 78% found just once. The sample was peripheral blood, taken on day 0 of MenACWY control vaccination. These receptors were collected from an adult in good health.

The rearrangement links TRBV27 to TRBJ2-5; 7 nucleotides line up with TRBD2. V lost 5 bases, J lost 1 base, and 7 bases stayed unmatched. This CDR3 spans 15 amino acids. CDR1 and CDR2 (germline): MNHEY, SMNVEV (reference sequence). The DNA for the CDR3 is TGTGCCAGCAGTCTGCGGGGGAGCGGCCAAGAGACCCAGTACTTC. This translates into CASSLRGSGQETQYF.

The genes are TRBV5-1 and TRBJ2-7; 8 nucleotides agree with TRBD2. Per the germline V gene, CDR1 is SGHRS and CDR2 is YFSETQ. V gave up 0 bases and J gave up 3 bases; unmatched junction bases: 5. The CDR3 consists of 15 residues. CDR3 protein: CASSLVGGGIYEQYF. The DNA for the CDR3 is TGCGCCAGCAGCTTGGTGGGCGGGGGGATCTACGAGCAGTACTTC.

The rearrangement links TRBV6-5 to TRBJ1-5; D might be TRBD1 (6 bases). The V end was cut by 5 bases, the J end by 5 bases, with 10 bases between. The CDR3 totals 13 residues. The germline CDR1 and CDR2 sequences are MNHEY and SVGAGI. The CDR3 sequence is CASSLNRDQPQHF. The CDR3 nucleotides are TGTGCCAGCAGTCTAAACAGGGATCAGCCCCAGCATTTT.

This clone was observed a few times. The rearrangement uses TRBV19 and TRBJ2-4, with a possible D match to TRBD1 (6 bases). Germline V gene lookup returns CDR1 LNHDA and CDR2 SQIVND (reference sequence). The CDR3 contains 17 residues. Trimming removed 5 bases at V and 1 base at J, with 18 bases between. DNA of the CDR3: TGTGCCAGTAGTTCGTCACTACAGGGTTCCGCCAAAAACATTCAGTACTTC. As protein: CASSSSLQGSAKNIQYF.

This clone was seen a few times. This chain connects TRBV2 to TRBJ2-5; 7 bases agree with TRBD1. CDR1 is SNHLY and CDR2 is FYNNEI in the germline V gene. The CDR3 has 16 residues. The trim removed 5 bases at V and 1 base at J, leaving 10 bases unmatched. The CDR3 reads CASSKGQGEPQETQYF. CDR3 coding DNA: TGTGCCAGCAGTAAGGGGCAGGGGGAGCCCCAAGAGACCCAGTACTTC.

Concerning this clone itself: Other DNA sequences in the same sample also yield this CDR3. This CDR3 reads CASSPSENTEAFF. The CDR3 nucleotides are TGTGCCAGCTCACCTTCAGAGAACACTGAAGCTTTCTTT. The chain couples TRBV18 to TRBJ1-1, with no clear D. CDR1 is KGHSH, CDR2 LQKENI, per germline. The CDR3 runs 13 residues. V lost 3 bases and J lost 1, with 6 bases in between.

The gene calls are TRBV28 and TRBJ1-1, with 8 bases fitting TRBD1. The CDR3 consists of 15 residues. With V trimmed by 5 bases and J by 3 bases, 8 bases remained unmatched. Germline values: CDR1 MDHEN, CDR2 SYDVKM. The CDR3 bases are TGTGCCAGCAGTGGTTGGACAGGGAGGGACACTGAAGCTTTCTTT. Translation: CASSGWTGRDTEAFF.

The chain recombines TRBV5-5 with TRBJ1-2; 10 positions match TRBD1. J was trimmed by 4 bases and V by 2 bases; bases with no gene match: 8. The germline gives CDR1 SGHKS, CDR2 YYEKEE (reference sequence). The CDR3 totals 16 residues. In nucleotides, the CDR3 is TGTGCCAGCAGCTTCGGGACAGGGGACGGGGGCTATGGCTACACCTTC. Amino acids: CASSFGTGDGGYGYTF.

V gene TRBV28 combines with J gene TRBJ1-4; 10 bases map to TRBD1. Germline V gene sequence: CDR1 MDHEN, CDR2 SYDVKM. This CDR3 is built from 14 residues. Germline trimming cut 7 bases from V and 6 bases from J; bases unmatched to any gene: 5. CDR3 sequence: CASTEGQGHEKLFF. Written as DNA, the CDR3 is TGTGCCAGCACCGAGGGACAGGGGCATGAAAAACTGTTTTTT.

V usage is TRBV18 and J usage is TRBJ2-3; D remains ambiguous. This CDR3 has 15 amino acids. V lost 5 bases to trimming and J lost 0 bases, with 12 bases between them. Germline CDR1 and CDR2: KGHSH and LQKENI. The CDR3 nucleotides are TGTGCCAGCTCAGATCAGGTTGGGAGCACAGATACGCAGTATTTT. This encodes CASSDQVGSTDTQYF.

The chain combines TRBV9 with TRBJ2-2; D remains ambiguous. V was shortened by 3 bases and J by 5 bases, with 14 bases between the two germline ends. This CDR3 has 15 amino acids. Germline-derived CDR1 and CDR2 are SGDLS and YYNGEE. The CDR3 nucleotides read TGTGCCAGCAGCGCCCCGGGCCTCCCAACCGGGGAGCTGTTTTTT. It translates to CASSAPGLPTGELFF.

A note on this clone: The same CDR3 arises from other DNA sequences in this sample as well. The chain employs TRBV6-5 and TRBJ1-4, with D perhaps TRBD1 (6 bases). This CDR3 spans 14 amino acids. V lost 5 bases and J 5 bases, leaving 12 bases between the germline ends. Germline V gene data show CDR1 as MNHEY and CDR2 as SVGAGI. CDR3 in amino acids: CASSRGQLNEKLFF. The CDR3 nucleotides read TGTGCCAGCAGTCGCGGACAGCTAAATGAAAAACTGTTTTTT.

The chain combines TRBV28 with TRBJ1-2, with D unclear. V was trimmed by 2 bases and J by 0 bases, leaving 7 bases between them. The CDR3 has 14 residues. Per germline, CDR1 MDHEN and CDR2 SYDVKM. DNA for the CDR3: TGTGCCAGCAGTTTAATAGACCCTAACTATGGCTACACCTTC. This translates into CASSLIDPNYGYTF.

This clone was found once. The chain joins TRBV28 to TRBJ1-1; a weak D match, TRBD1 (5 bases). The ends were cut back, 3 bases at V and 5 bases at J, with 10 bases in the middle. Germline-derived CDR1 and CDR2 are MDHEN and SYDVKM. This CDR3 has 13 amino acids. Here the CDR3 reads CASSLGVGTEAFF. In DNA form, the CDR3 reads TGTGCCAGCAGTTTGGGGGTCGGTACTGAAGCTTTCTTT. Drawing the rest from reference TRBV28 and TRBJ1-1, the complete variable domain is DVKVTQSSRYLVKRTGEKVFLECVQDMDHENMFWYRQDPGLGLRLIYFSYDVKMKEKGDIPEGYSVSREKKERFSLILESASTNQTSMYLCASSLGVGTEAFFGQGTRLTVV.

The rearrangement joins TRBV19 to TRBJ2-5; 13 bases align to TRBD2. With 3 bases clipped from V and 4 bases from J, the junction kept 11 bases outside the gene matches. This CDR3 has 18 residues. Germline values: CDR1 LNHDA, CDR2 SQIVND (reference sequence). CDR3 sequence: CASSMETSGGPRVETQYF. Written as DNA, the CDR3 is TGTGCCAGTAGTATGGAGACTAGCGGGGGGCCGCGGGTAGAGACCCAGTACTTC.

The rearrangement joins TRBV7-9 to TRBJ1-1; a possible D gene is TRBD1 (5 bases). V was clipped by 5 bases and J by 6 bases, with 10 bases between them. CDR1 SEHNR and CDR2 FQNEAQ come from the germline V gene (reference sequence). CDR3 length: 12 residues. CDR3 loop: CASSPGDAEAFF. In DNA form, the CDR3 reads TGTGCCAGCAGCCCGGGGGACGCTGAAGCTTTCTTT.

The DNA of the CDR3 is TGTGCCAGCAGCCCAAGTTCCGGCAGGGATGGGTATGGCTACACCTTC. It is translated as CASSPSSGRDGYGYTF. The chain links TRBV11-2 to TRBJ1-2; the D gene is possibly TRBD1 (5 bases). Germline V CDR1 and CDR2: SGHAT, FQNNGV. Trimming took off 5 bases at V and 5 bases at J, with 21 bases between the two ends. The length of the CDR3 is 16 residues.

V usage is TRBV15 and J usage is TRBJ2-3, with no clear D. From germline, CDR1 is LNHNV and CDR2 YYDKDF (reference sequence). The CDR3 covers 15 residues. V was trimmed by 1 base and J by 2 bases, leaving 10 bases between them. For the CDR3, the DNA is TGTGCCACCAGCAGAGGGTCAGACGACACAGATACGCAGTATTTT. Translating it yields CATSRGSDDTDTQYF.

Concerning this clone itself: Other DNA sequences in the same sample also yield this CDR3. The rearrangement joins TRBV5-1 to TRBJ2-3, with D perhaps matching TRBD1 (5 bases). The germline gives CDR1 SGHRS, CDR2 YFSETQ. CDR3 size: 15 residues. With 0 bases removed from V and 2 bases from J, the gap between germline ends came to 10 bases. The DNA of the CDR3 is TGCGCCAGCAGCTTGGGTGGGGCCCCCACAGATACGCAGTATTTT. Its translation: CASSLGGAPTDTQYF.

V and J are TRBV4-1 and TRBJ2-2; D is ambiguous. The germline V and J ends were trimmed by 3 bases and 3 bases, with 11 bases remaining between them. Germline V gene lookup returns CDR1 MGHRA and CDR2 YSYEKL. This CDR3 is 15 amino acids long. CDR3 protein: CASSHYQADTGELFF. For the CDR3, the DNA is TGCGCCAGCAGCCACTATCAGGCTGACACCGGGGAGCTGTTTTTT.